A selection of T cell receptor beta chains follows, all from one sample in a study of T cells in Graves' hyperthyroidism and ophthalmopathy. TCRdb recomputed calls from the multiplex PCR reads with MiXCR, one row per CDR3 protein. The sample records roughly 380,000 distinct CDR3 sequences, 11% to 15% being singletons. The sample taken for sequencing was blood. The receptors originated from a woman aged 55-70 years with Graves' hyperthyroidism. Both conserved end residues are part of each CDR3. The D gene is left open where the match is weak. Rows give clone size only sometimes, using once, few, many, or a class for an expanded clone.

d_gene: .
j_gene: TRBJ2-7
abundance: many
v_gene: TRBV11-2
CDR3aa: CASSSEGPGADYEQYF
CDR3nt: TGTGCCAGCAGCTCCGAGGGTCCAGGGGCTGACTACGAGCAGTACTTC

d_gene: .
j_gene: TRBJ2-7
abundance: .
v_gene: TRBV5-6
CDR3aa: CASSHRDWGFEQYF
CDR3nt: TGTGCCAGCAGCCACCGGGACTGGGGCTTCGAGCAGTACTTC

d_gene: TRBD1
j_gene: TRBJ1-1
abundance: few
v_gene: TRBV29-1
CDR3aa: CSVREGAYTEAFF
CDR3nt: TGCAGCGTCCGGGAGGGGGCGTACACTGAAGCTTTCTTT

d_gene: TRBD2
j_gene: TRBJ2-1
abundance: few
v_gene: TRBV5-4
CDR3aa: CASSSKRDNNEQFF
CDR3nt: TGTGCCAGCAGTAGTAAGCGGGATAACAATGAGCAGTTCTTC

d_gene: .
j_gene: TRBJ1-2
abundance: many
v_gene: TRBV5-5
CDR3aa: CASRTWVGGYTF
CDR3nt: TGTGCCAGCAGAACATGGGTTGGGGGCTACACCTTC

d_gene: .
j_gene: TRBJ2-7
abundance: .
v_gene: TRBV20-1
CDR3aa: CSARGSKFPYEQYF
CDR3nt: TGCAGTGCTAGGGGCTCGAAATTTCCCTACGAGCAGTACTTC

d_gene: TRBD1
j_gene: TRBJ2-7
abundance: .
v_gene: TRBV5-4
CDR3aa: CASSLTGTGFHEQYF
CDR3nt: TGTGCCAGCAGCTTAACCGGGACAGGGTTCCACGAGCAGTACTTC

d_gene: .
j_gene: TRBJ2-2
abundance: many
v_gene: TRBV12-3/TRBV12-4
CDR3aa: CASSPTEYTGELFF
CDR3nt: TGTGCCAGCAGCCCAACGGAGTACACCGGGGAGCTGTTTTTT

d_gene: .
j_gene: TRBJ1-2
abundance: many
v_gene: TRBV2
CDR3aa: CASSPGQSGRGGYTF
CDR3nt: TGTGCCAGCAGCCCCGGACAGAGTGGGCGAGGTGGCTACACCTTC

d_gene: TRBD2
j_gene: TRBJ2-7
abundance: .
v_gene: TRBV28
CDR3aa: CASSLQASGTDEQYF
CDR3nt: TGTGCCAGCAGTTTGCAGGCTAGCGGGACTGATGAGCAGTACTTC

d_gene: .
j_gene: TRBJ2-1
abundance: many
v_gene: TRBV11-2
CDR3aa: CASSFSPGGGNEQFF
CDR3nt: TGTGCCAGCAGCTTTTCCCCCGGAGGTGGTAATGAGCAGTTCTTC

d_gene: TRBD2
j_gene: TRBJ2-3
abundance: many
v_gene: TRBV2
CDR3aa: CASSVFGTSGFTDTQYF
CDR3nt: TGTGCCAGCAGTGTGTTTGGGACTAGCGGATTCACAGATACGCAGTATTTT

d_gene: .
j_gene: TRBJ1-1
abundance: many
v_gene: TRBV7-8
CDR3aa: CASSLGIRNTEAFF
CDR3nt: TGTGCCAGCAGCTTAGGGATACGGAACACTGAAGCTTTCTTT